Each of the 25 T cell receptor beta chains below was sequenced from the same sample in a study of blood T cell repertoires in COVID-19. Measured with immunoSEQ multiplex PCR; TCRdb has only the in-frame clones, and not every one. The sample has about 62,000 clones, just over 85% seen once. The sample consisted of peripheral blood. These receptors were obtained from a woman older than 75 with acute or convalescent COVID-19.

The genes are TRBV6-5 and TRBJ1-4; D is possibly TRBD1 (5 bases). In germline, CDR1 is MNHEY, CDR2 SVGAGI. The CDR3 is 15 residues long. Trimming pared 6 bases from V and 1 base from J, leaving 12 bases between. Here the CDR3 DNA reads TGTGCCAGCAGCCACCGGAGGGGAACTAATGAAAAACTGTTTTTT. Encoded protein: CASSHRRGTNEKLFF.

This chain uses TRBV7-2 with TRBJ2-1; 10 bases map to TRBD2. V shed 3 bases and J 5 bases; nucleotides not matched to a gene: 7. This CDR3 is 16 amino acids long. The germline gives CDR1 SGHTA, CDR2 FQGNSA. The CDR3 loop reads CASSFAGTSAHNEQFF. The CDR3 DNA follows: TGTGCCAGCAGCTTTGCCGGGACTAGCGCACACAATGAGCAGTTCTTC.

The V gene is TRBV3-1 (or the pseudogene TRBV3-2), the J gene TRBJ2-2; D is possibly TRBD2 (6 bases). The CDR3 sequence is 15 residues long. Germline lookup yields CDR1 LGHDT and CDR2 YNNKEL (reference sequence). With 3 bases removed from V and 1 base from J, the gap between germline ends came to 9 bases. The CDR3 DNA sequence: TGTGCCAGCAGCCATCGGGGGAGGAACACCGGGGAGCTGTTTTTT. Translation gives CASSHRGRNTGELFF.

The CDR3 region is CATSRDRTGELFF. In nucleotides, the CDR3 is TGTGCCACCAGCAGAGATCGGACCGGGGAGCTGTTTTTT. The J gene is TRBJ2-2, the V gene TRBV15; no reliable D call. This CDR3 comprises 13 residues. The germline CDR1 and CDR2 sequences are LNHNV and YYDKDF (reference sequence). V lost 0 bases to trimming and J lost 5 bases, with 4 bases between them.

The rearrangement uses TRBV12-2 and TRBJ2-3; no check of the table's D call, TRBD2, against the DNA was made. TRBV12-2 is a listed pseudogene. This CDR3 is built from 17 residues. The CDR3 DNA reads TGTGCAAGTCGCTTAGGGTCTAGCGGAGACCGCACAGATACGCAGTATTTT. It translates to CASRLGSSGDRTDTQYF.

This chain's CDR3 is CASRTPGQGMKTQYF. The DNA for the CDR3 is TGTGCCAGCAGGACACCTGGACAGGGGATGAAGACCCAGTACTTC. The gene calls are TRBV2 and TRBJ2-5, with 9 bases that match TRBD1. After removal of 6 bases from V and 6 bases from J, the junction contained 11 bases not matched to a gene. Germline CDR1 is SNHLY and CDR2 is FYNNEI. The CDR3 runs 15 residues.

This rearrangement joins TRBV19 to TRBJ1-5; 10 positions match TRBD1. The CDR3 has 14 amino acids. Trimming at V came to 8 bases and at J to 6 bases, leaving 7 bases not matched to a gene. CDR1 and CDR2 (germline): LNHDA, SQIVND (reference sequence). The CDR3 is CASSGTGEAQPQHF. The CDR3 nucleotides are TGTGCCAGTTCCGGGACAGGGGAAGCTCAGCCCCAGCATTTT. Supplemented by reference TRBV19 and TRBJ1-5, the full variable domain reads DGGITQSPKYLFRKEGQNVTLSCEQNLNHDAMYWYRQDPGQGLRLIYYSQIVNDFQKGDIAEGYSVSREKKESFPLTVTSAQKNPTAFYLCASSGTGEAQPQHFGDGTRLSIL.

The chain uses TRBV19 and TRBJ1-2, with 7 positions matching TRBD1. This CDR3 is 14 amino acids long. V shed 7 bases, J shed 4 bases, and the junction held 9 bases outside the gene matches. CDR1 is LNHDA and CDR2 is SQIVND in the germline V gene (reference sequence). CDR3: CASNRQGGSYGYTF. The CDR3 bases are TGTGCCAGTAATCGGCAGGGGGGATCCTATGGCTACACCTTC.

The CDR3: CASSHPYDSLTDTQYF. As DNA, the CDR3 is TGCGCCAGCAGCCACCCCTACGACAGCTTAACAGATACGCAGTATTTT. The J gene is TRBJ2-3, the V gene TRBV4-1; weak D call: TRBD1 (5 bases). Trimming pared 3 bases from V and 3 bases from J, leaving 16 bases between. CDR3 length: 16 amino acids. The germline gives CDR1 MGHRA, CDR2 YSYEKL.

This clone was seen a single time. This chain connects TRBV3-1 (or the pseudogene TRBV3-2) to TRBJ1-3, with unresolved D. CDR1 and CDR2 from the germline V gene are LGHDT and YNNKEL (reference sequence). V lost 4 bases to trimming and J lost 0 bases, with 7 bases between them. This CDR3 is built from 14 residues. This chain's CDR3 is CASSRGSSGNTIYF. DNA of the CDR3: TGTGCCAGCAGCCGAGGGAGCTCTGGAAACACCATATATTTT.

This sequence joins TRBV19 and TRBJ1-1; tentatively, D is TRBD1 (6 bases). Trimming pared 6 bases from V and 11 bases from J, leaving 19 bases between. There are 13 residues in the CDR3. Germline-derived CDR1 and CDR2 are LNHDA and SQIVND (reference sequence). The CDR3 region is CASRVTGRSTAFF. In DNA form, the CDR3 reads TGTGCCAGTAGGGTAACAGGGCGGAGCACGGCTTTCTTT.

V and J are TRBV5-1 and TRBJ2-4, with D perhaps matching TRBD2 (5 bases). V lost 4 bases to trimming and J lost 2 bases, with 13 bases between them. This CDR3 spans 15 amino acids. From germline, CDR1 is SGHRS and CDR2 YFSETQ. The CDR3 DNA sequence: TGCGCCAGCAGCGGGGAGCAACCTCCCAAAAACATTCAGTACTTC. This gives the protein CASSGEQPPKNIQYF. The complete variable domain, with remaining parts taken from reference TRBV5-1 and TRBJ2-4, reads KAGVTQTPRYLIKTRGQQVTLSCSPISGHRSVSWYQQTPGQGLQFLFEYFSETQRNKGNFPGRFSGRQFSNSRSEMNVSTLELGDSALYLCASSGEQPPKNIQYFGAGTRLSVL.

CDR3 bases: TGTGCCAGCAGAACCTATGACAGGGGAGGAGAGACCCAGTACTTC. It is translated as CASRTYDRGGETQYF. The J gene is TRBJ2-5, the V gene TRBV28; TRBD1 aligns across 8 bases. CDR1 and CDR2 from the germline V gene are MDHEN and SYDVKM. The V and J ends lost 6 bases and 4 bases, in that order; junction bases with no gene match: 10. This CDR3 is built from 15 residues.

The CDR3 DNA follows: TGTGCCAGCAGCAACCCCGGGACTGAAGCTTTCTTT. Its protein product is CASSNPGTEAFF. The rearrangement uses TRBV3-1 (or the pseudogene TRBV3-2) and TRBJ1-1; D is unclear. The CDR3 runs 12 residues. The germline V gene has CDR1 LGHDT and CDR2 YNNKEL (reference sequence). The germline V and J ends were trimmed by 5 bases and 5 bases, with 9 bases remaining between them.

The chain combines TRBV11-2 with TRBJ1-1, with D unresolved. Germline values: CDR1 SGHAT, CDR2 FQNNGV. The V end was cut by 6 bases, the J end by 0 bases, with 11 bases between. The CDR3 extends over 14 amino acids. The CDR3 nucleotides are TGTGCCAGCAGGCCGGGTCACATGAACACTGAAGCTTTCTTT. Translation gives CASRPGHMNTEAFF.

This chain uses TRBV19 with TRBJ1-3; maybe TRBD1 (6 bases). The CDR3 runs to 16 residues. Germline V lookup: CDR1 LNHDA, CDR2 SQIVND (reference sequence). V lost 1 base and J lost 0, with 10 bases in between. The CDR3 region has the DNA TGTGCCAGTAGTATAGGACAGGCGGCCTCTGGAAACACCATATATTTT. Translation gives CASSIGQAASGNTIYF.

The chain joins TRBV6-5 to TRBJ2-1; D possibly corresponds to TRBD2 (7 bases). The germline CDR1 and CDR2 sequences are MNHEY and SVGAGI. The V end was cut by 2 bases, the J end by 15 bases, with 26 bases between. The CDR3 spans 16 residues. CDR3 bases: TGTGCCAGCAGTTACGGGGGCCGCAACGGGGGGCTGGATCTGTTCTTC. Translation: CASSYGGRNGGLDLFF.

A single count supports this clone. The rearrangement uses TRBV30 and TRBJ1-5; D gene unclear. The germline gives CDR1 GTSNPN, CDR2 SVGIG (reference sequence). There are 15 residues in the CDR3. V lost 0 bases, J lost 3 bases, and 12 bases lay in between. In DNA, the CDR3 is TGTGCCTGGAGTGTCGCGGGCAGTTACAATCAGCCCCAGCATTTT. Protein sequence: CAWSVAGSYNQPQHF. Full variable domain (rest looked up from reference TRBV30 and TRBJ1-5): SQTIHQWPATLVQPVGSPLSLECTVEGTSNPNLYWYRQAAGRGLQLLFYSVGIGQISSEVPQNLSASRPQDRQFILSSKKLLLSDSGFYLCAWSVAGSYNQPQHFGDGTRLSIL.

The chain uses TRBV14 and TRBJ2-1; 11 nucleotides match TRBD2. CDR3 length equals 17 residues. Germline values: CDR1 SGHDN, CDR2 FVKESK. V was clipped by 6 bases and J by 8 bases; unmatched bases: 15. CDR3 DNA: TGTGCCAGCAGGCACAAATATTCTAGCGGGAGGCAGGATGAGCAGTTCTTC. Amino acids: CASRHKYSSGRQDEQFF.

The rearrangement links TRBV30 to TRBJ1-4; TRBD1 aligns across 9 bases. Trimming cost V 2 bases and J 8 bases; bases outside gene matches: 9. The CDR3 is 15 residues long. Germline CDR1 and CDR2: GTSNPN and SVGIG (reference sequence). For the CDR3, the DNA is TGTGCCTGGAGTCGCGACAGGGGGATTTGGGAAAAACTGTTTTTT. It yields the protein CAWSRDRGIWEKLFF.

The gene calls are TRBV7-3 and TRBJ2-5; TRBD1 aligns across 8 bases. The V gene's germline CDR1 is SGHTA and CDR2 FQGTGA. The V segment lost 4 bases and the J segment 1 base; nucleotides outside the gene matches: 5. This CDR3 is 15 amino acids long. CDR3 sequence (DNA): TGTGCCAGCAGCTCCGGGACAGGCTTCCAAGAGACCCAGTACTTC. This encodes CASSSGTGFQETQYF.

The V call is TRBV4-1, the J call TRBJ1-1; D may be TRBD1 (5 bases). Germline V gives CDR1 MGHRA, CDR2 YSYEKL. V was clipped by 5 bases and J by 5 bases, with 15 bases between them. The CDR3 extends over 14 amino acids. The CDR3 here is CASSYRPRETEAFF. Here the CDR3 DNA reads TGCGCCAGCAGCTATCGCCCCAGGGAAACTGAAGCTTTCTTT.

This clone turned up a few times. This chain uses TRBV24-1 with TRBJ2-3, with D unresolved. Between the trimmed V and J ends, which lost 5 bases and 4 bases, there was a span of 12 bases. CDR3 length: 14 amino acids. CDR1 is KGHDR and CDR2 is SFDVKD in the germline V gene. The CDR3 DNA reads as TGTGCCACCAGTGGGTGGTTGGAGTCAGATACGCAGTATTTT. Its translation is CATSGWLESDTQYF.

Here the CDR3 DNA reads TGTGCCAGCAGTTTAGGGGTAGGGGACACCGGGGAGCTGTTTTTT. This translates into CASSLGVGDTGELFF. The gene calls are TRBV28 and TRBJ2-2, with D maybe TRBD1 (5 bases). Trimming stripped 2 bases from V and 3 bases from J, with 10 bases between. The CDR3 length is 15 residues. CDR1 and CDR2 (germline): MDHEN, SYDVKM.

The chain recombines TRBV29-1 with TRBJ1-3; D is ambiguous. Trimming removed 4 bases from V and 0 bases from J, with 10 bases in between. This CDR3 contains 14 residues. Germline V gives CDR1 SQVTM, CDR2 ANQGSEA. The CDR3 protein is CSVGGSRSGNTIYF. CDR3 in DNA: TGCAGCGTTGGCGGCAGTCGCTCTGGAAACACCATATATTTT. The full variable domain, with the rest looked up from reference TRBV29-1 and TRBJ1-3, is SAVISQKPSRDICQRGTSLTIQCQVDSQVTMMFWYRQQPGQSLTLIATANQGSEATYESGFVIDKFPISRPNLTFSTLTVSNMSPEDSSIYLCSVGGSRSGNTIYFGEGSWLTVV.